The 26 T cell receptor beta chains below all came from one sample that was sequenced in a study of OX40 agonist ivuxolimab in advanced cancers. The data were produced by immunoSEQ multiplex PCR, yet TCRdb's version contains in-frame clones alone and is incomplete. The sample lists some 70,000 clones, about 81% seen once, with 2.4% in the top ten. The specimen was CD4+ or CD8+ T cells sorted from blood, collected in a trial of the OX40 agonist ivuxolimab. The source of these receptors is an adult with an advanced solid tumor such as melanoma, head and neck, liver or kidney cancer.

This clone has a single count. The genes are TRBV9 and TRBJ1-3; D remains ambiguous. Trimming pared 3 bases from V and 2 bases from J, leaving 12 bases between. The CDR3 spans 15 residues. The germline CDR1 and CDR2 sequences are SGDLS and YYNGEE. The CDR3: CASSAMSGPGNTIYF. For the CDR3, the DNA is TGTGCCAGCAGCGCGATGAGTGGCCCTGGAAACACCATATATTTT.

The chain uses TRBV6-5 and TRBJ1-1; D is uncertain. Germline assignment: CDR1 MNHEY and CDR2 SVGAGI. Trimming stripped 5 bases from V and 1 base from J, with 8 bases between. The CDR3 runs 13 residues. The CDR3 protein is CASSGAGNTEAFF. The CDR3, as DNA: TGTGCCAGCAGTGGCGCCGGGAACACTGAAGCTTTCTTT.

The CDR3 bases are TGTGCCAGCAGCTTAGCCCCCCAGATCACAGATACGCAGTATTTT. It specifies CASSLAPQITDTQYF. This chain uses TRBV7-2 with TRBJ2-3, with unresolved D. This CDR3 has 15 amino acids. CDR1 is SGHTA and CDR2 is FQGNSA in the germline V gene. V was cut by 0 bases and J by 2 bases, with 9 bases left in between.

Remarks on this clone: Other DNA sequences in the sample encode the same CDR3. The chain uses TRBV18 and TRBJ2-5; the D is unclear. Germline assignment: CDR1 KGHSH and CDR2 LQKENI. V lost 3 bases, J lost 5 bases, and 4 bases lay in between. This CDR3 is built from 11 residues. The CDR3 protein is CASSPGETQYF. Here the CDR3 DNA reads TGTGCCAGCTCACCGGGGGAGACCCAGTACTTC.

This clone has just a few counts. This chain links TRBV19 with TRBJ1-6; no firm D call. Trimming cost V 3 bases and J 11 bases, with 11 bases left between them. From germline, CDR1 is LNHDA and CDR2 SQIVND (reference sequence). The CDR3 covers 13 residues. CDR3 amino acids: CASSITAGAPLHF. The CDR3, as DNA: TGTGCCAGTAGTATTACTGCCGGGGCACCCCTCCACTTT.

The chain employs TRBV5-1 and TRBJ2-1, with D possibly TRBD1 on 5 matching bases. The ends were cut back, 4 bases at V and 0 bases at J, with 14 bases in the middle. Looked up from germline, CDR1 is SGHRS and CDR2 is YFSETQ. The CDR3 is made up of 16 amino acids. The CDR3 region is CASSHQGTSSYNEQFF. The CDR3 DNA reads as TGCGCCAGCAGCCATCAGGGCACGAGCTCCTACAATGAGCAGTTCTTC.

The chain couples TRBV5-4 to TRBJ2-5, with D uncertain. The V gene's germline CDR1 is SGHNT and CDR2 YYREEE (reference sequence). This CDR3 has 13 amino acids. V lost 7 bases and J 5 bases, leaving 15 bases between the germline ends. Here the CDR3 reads CASARGPLETQYF. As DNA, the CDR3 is TGTGCCAGCGCCCGTGGGCCATTGGAGACCCAGTACTTC.

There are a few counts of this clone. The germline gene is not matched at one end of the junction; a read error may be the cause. CDR3 protein: CASSPDRVGTGELFF. In nucleotides, the CDR3 is TGTGCTAGCAGCCCCGACAGGGTTGGCACCGGGGAGCTGTTTTTT. The rearrangement joins TRBV7-7 to TRBJ2-2, with 7 bases aligning to TRBD1. The CDR3 extends over 15 amino acids. In germline, CDR1 is SSHAT, CDR2 FNYEAQ (reference sequence).

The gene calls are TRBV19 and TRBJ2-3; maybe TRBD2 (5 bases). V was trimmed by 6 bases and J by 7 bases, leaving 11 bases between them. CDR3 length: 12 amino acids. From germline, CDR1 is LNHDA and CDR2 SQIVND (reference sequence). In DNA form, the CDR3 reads TGTGCCAGTAGCCCCCCGGGGAATACGCAGTATTTT. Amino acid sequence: CASSPPGNTQYF.

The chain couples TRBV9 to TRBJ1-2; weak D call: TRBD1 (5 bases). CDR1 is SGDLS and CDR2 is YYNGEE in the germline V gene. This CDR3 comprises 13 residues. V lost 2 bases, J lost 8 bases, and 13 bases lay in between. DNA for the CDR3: TGTGCCAGCAGCGTGGAATTGGGGCAGGGCTACACCTTC. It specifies CASSVELGQGYTF.

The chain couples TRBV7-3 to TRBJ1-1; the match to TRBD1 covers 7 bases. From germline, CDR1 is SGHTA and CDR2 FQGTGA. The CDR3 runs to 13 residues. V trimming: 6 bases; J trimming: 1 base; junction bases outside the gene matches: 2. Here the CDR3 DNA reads TGTGCCAGCAGTGGGGACAGGAACACTGAAGCTTTCTTT. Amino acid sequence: CASSGDRNTEAFF.

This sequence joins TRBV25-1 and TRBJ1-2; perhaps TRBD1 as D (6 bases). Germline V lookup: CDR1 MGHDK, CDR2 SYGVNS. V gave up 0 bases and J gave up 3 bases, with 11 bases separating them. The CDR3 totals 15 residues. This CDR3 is CASSEYGGGDYGYTF. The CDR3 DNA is TGTGCCAGCAGTGAATATGGGGGCGGGGACTATGGCTACACCTTC.

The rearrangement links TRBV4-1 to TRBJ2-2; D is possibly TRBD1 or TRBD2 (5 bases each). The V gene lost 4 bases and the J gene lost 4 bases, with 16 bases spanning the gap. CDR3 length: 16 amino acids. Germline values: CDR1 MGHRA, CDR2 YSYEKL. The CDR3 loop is CASSPLRGVGTGELFF. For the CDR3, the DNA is TGCGCCAGCAGCCCACTTCGAGGGGTTGGCACCGGGGAGCTGTTTTTT.

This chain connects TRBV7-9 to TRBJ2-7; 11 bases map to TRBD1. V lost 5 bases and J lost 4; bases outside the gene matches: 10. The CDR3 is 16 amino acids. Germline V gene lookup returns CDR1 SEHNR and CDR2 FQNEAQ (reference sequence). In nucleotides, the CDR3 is TGTGCCAGCAGCCCGAATCCCGGGACAGGGGGTTACGAGCAGTACTTC. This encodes CASSPNPGTGGYEQYF.

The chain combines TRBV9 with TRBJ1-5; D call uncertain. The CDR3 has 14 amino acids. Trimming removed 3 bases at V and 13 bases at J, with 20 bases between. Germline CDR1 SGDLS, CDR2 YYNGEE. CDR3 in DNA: TGTGCCAGCAGCGCGAACGCGGTCTCCGCACATCAGCATTTT. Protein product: CASSANAVSAHQHF.

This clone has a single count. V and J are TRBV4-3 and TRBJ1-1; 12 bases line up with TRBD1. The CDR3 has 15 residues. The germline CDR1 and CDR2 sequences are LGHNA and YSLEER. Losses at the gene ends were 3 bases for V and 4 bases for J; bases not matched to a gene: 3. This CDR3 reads CASSHVGQGATEAFF. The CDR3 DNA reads TGCGCCAGCAGCCATGTGGGACAGGGGGCCACTGAAGCTTTCTTT.

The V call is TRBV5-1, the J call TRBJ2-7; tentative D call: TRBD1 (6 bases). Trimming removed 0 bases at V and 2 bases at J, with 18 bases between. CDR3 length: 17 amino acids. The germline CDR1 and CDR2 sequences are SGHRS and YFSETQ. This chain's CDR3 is CASSLGVGTLGAYEQYF. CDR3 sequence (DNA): TGCGCCAGCAGCTTGGGGGTCGGGACATTGGGCGCCTACGAGCAGTACTTC.

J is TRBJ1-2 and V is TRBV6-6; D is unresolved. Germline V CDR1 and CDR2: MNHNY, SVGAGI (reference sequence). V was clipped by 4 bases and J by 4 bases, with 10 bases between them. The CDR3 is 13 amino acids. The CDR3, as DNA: TGTGCCAGCAGTTCTCTAGAGGTCTATGGCTACACCTTC. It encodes CASSSLEVYGYTF.

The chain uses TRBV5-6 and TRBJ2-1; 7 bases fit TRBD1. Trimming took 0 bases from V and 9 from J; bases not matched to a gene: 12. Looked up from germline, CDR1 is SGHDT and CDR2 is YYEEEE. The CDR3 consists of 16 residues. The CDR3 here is CASSLGARGKSIEQFF. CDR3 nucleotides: TGTGCCAGCAGCTTGGGGGCCAGGGGGAAATCTATTGAGCAGTTCTTC.

The CDR3 DNA is TGTGCCAGCACCGTACAGGGGGCCGTCACCGGGGAGCTGTTTTTT. This gives the protein CASTVQGAVTGELFF. This chain joins TRBV5-4 and TRBJ2-2; TRBD1 matches at 9 bases. Germline V gene data show CDR1 as SGHNT and CDR2 as YYREEE (reference sequence). The CDR3 is 15 residues long. J gave up 4 bases and V 6 bases, and 7 bases lay outside the gene matches.

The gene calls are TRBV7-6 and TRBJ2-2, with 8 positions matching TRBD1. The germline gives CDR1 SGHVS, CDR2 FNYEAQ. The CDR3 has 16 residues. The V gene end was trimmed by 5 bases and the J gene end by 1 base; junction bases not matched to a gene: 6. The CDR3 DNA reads TGTGCCAGCAGCAGGTTACAGGGGGAGAACACCGGGGAGCTGTTTTTT. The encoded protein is CASSRLQGENTGELFF.

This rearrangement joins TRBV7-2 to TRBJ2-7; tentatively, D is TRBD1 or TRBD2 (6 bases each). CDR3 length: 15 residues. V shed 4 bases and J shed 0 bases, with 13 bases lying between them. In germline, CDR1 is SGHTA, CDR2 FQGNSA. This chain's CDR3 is CASSSQGLASYEQYF. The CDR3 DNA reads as TGTGCCAGCAGCTCACAGGGACTGGCCTCCTACGAGCAGTACTTC. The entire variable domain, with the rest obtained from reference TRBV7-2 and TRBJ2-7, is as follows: GAGVSQSPSNKVTEKGKDVELRCDPISGHTALYWYRQSLGQGLEFLIYFQGNSAPDKSGLPSDRFSAERTGGSVSTLTIQRTQQEDSAVYLCASSSQGLASYEQYFGPGTRLTVT.

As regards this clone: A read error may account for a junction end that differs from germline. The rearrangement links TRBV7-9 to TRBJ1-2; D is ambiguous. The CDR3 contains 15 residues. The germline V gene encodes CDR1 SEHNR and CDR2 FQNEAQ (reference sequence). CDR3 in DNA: TGTGTCAGCAGCCGTTCCGGCAGGAGGAACTATGGCTACACCTTC. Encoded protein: CVSSRSGRRNYGYTF.

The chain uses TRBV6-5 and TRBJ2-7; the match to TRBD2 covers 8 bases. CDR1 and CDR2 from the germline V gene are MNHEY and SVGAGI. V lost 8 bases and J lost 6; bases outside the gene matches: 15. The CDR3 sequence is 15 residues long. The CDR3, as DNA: TGTGCCAGCCGGGTATATGGCGCTAGCGGGTTCGAGCAGTACTTC. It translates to CASRVYGASGFEQYF.

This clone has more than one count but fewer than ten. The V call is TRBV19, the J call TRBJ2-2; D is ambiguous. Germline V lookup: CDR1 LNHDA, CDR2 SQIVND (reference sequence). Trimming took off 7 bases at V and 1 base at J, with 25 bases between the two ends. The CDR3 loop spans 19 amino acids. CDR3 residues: CASTRPSAYRLMNTGELFF. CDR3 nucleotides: TGTGCCAGTACCCGACCCTCGGCGTATCGATTAATGAACACCGGGGAGCTGTTTTTT.

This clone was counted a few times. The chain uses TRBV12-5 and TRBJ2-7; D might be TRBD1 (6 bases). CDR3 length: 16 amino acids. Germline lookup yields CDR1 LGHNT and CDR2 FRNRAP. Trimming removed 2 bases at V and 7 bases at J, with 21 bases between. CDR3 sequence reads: CASGLPPGRGKSEQYF. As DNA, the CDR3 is TGTGCTAGTGGTTTGCCCCCCGGCAGGGGTAAATCGGAGCAGTACTTC.